Each of the 17 T cell receptor beta chains below was sequenced from the same sample in a study of blood T cell repertoires in COVID-19. Assay used: immunoSEQ multiplex PCR; TCRdb lists only in-frame clones, some missing. This sample has about 280,000 clones, with about four fifths found just once. Sequences were obtained from PBMCs or T cells enriched from blood (not recorded which). All receptors come from a man between 40 and 49 years old who had been exposed to COVID-19.

CDR3 sequence reads: CASSLGQVNTEAFF. The CDR3 DNA follows: TGTGCCAGCAGTCTAGGACAGGTGAACACTGAAGCTTTCTTT. The chain couples TRBV11-3 to TRBJ1-1; TRBD1 agrees at 7 bases. V lost 6 bases to trimming and J lost 0 bases; unmatched junction nucleotides: 4. Germline loops: CDR1 SGHNT, CDR2 YENEEA. The CDR3 consists of 14 residues.

This clone was recorded only once. The rearrangement uses TRBV20-1 and TRBJ1-2, with D perhaps TRBD1 (5 bases). The ends were cut back, 5 bases at V and 8 bases at J, with 12 bases in the middle. The CDR3 is made up of 11 amino acids. Germline CDR1 DFQATT, CDR2 SNEGSKA (reference sequence). The CDR3 spells CSAVGGAGYTF. The CDR3 DNA reads TGCAGTGCTGTAGGAGGGGCGGGCTACACCTTC.

CDR3 in amino acids: CASSAQGAVVGQAFF. In nucleotides, the CDR3 is TGTGCCAGCAGCGCGCAGGGGGCAGTTGTCGGGCAAGCTTTCTTT. This chain joins TRBV5-5 and TRBJ1-1; 8 bases agree with TRBD1. The CDR3 covers 15 residues. Per germline, CDR1 SGHKS and CDR2 YYEKEE (reference sequence). The J segment lost 9 bases and the V segment lost 4 bases, leaving 14 bases of the junction unmatched.

This clone has just a few counts. The gene calls are TRBV30 and TRBJ1-1; a weak D match, TRBD1 (6 bases). Trimming pared 2 bases from V and 0 bases from J, leaving 10 bases between. CDR3 length: 14 residues. Germline CDR1 and CDR2: GTSNPN and SVGIG (reference sequence). The CDR3 nucleotides read TGTGCCTGGAGTCTAGGACAGTTGAACACTGAAGCTTTCTTT. Encoded protein: CAWSLGQLNTEAFF.

The gene calls are TRBV7-3 and TRBJ2-1; no reliable D call. This CDR3 spans 14 amino acids. The V gene's germline CDR1 is SGHTA and CDR2 FQGTGA. Trimming shortened V by 1 base and J by 6 bases, and 10 bases separated the two germline ends. CDR3 amino acids: CASSLNLVSNEQFF. In nucleotides, the CDR3 is TGTGCCAGCAGCTTAAACCTAGTCTCCAATGAGCAGTTCTTC. The variable domain in full, completed from reference TRBV7-3 and TRBJ2-1, reads GAGVSQTPSNKVTEKGKYVELRCDPISGHTALYWYRQSLGQGPEFLIYFQGTGAADDSGLPNDRFFAVRPEGSVSTLKIQRTERGDSAVYLCASSLNLVSNEQFFGPGTRLTVL.

This chain connects TRBV4-1 to TRBJ1-3; D remains ambiguous. The germline V gene has CDR1 MGHRA and CDR2 YSYEKL. The CDR3 spans 17 residues. V lost 4 bases and J lost 0, with 16 bases in between. The CDR3 nucleotides read TGCGCCAGCAGCCGTATACCTTCCAGGCTCTCTGGAAACACCATATATTTT. This encodes CASSRIPSRLSGNTIYF.

The chain employs TRBV3-1 (or the pseudogene TRBV3-2) and TRBJ2-2; 9 nucleotides agree with TRBD1. V was pared by 6 bases and J by 7 bases, with 6 bases of the junction left unmatched. The CDR3 covers 14 residues. Germline CDR1 reads LGHDT; CDR2 reads YNNKEL (reference sequence). The CDR3 nucleotides read TGTGCCAGCAGAAGGGGACAGGGAATCGGGGAGCTGTTTTTT. It encodes CASRRGQGIGELFF.

The rearrangement joins TRBV24-1 to TRBJ1-1; no clear D gene. Per germline, CDR1 KGHDR and CDR2 SFDVKD. CDR3 length equals 14 residues. V gave up 5 bases and J gave up 1 base, with 10 bases separating them. The CDR3 DNA follows: TGTGCCACCAGTGCGCGGGGAAAGAACACTGAAGCTTTCTTT. As protein: CATSARGKNTEAFF.

The chain joins TRBV6-5 to TRBJ2-3; 9 bases are shared with TRBD1. V lost 6 bases to trimming and J lost 2 bases; unmatched junction nucleotides: 6. The CDR3 has 15 residues. CDR1 is MNHEY, CDR2 SVGAGI, per germline. Here the CDR3 reads CASRAGTGLTDTQYF. The CDR3 DNA is TGTGCCAGCAGGGCCGGGACAGGGCTCACAGATACGCAGTATTTT.

V is TRBV14 and J is TRBJ1-4, with D uncertain. Germline-derived CDR1 and CDR2 are SGHDN and FVKESK. CDR3 length: 17 amino acids. V was trimmed by 6 bases and J by 0 bases, leaving 17 bases between them. CDR3: CASSQYAGIATNEKLFF. DNA of the CDR3: TGTGCCAGCAGTCAGTACGCCGGGATTGCAACTAATGAAAAACTGTTTTTT.

The chain has TRBV9 and TRBJ1-1; the match to TRBD1 covers 9 bases. Germline V gene data show CDR1 as SGDLS and CDR2 as YYNGEE. The CDR3 runs 18 residues. V gave up 0 bases and J gave up 1 base; unmatched junction bases: 10. The CDR3 loop reads CASSVVPGTGLGNTEAFF. The DNA for the CDR3 is TGTGCCAGCAGCGTAGTTCCCGGGACAGGGTTGGGGAACACTGAAGCTTTCTTT.

The rearrangement joins TRBV6-5 to TRBJ2-2; TRBD2 matches 10 bases. From germline, CDR1 is MNHEY and CDR2 SVGAGI. The CDR3 loop spans 15 amino acids. Trimming took 8 bases from V and 4 from J; bases not matched to a gene: 7. The CDR3 is CASRRAGGRTGELFF. Written as DNA, the CDR3 is TGTGCCAGCCGTAGAGCGGGAGGGCGCACCGGGGAGCTGTTTTTT.

Turning to this clone: A much larger clonotype is one base distant, so this may be a read error. The chain combines TRBV7-6 with TRBJ1-2; 7 bases fit TRBD1. The CDR3 extends over 13 amino acids. The V and J ends lost 4 bases and 2 bases, in that order; junction bases with no gene match: 1. The V gene's germline CDR1 is SGHVS and CDR2 FNYEAQ. In DNA, the CDR3 is TGTGCCAGCAGCTCGACAGGGAACTATGGCTACACCTTC. Protein sequence: CASSSTGNYGYTF.

This sequence joins TRBV10-3 and TRBJ1-5; unclear D gene. Between the trimmed V and J ends, which lost 6 bases and 0 bases, there was a span of 9 bases. The V gene's germline CDR1 is ENHRY and CDR2 SYGVKD. The CDR3 runs to 14 residues. CDR3 sequence: CAISTDDSNQPQHF. The DNA for the CDR3 is TGTGCCATCAGCACAGACGATAGCAATCAGCCCCAGCATTTT.

The chain uses TRBV12-3 or TRBV12-4 and TRBJ1-1; TRBD1 aligns across 8 bases. The CDR3 loop spans 13 amino acids. J was trimmed by 2 bases and V by 7 bases; bases with no gene match: 3. The CDR3 spells CASNRGRNTEAFF. The CDR3 DNA is TGTGCCAGCAACAGGGGGAGAAACACTGAAGCTTTCTTT.

The chain recombines TRBV5-1 with TRBJ2-7; 8 nucleotides align to TRBD1. After removal of 0 bases from V and 6 bases from J, the junction contained 8 bases not matched to a gene. Looked up from germline, CDR1 is SGHRS and CDR2 is YFSETQ. CDR3 size: 15 residues. CDR3 DNA: TGCGCCAGCAGCTTGGAACCGGGACAGGCCGTCGAGCAGTACTTC. Protein product: CASSLEPGQAVEQYF.

The chain carries TRBV3-1 (or the pseudogene TRBV3-2) and TRBJ2-2; a possible D gene is TRBD2 (6 bases). The CDR3 extends over 15 amino acids. V was clipped by 1 base and J by 4 bases, with 10 bases between them. Germline V gives CDR1 LGHDT, CDR2 YNNKEL (reference sequence). The chain's CDR3 is CASSQGGTFTGELFF. CDR3 bases: TGTGCCAGCAGCCAAGGCGGGACTTTCACCGGGGAGCTGTTTTTT.